Listed below are T cell receptor beta chains from one sample, sequenced in a study of technical replicates of blood from a few donors. Only in-frame clones appear in the TCRdb table, and some are missing; sequencing was by immunoSEQ multiplex PCR. The sample contains about 100,000 clones, around 95% of which appear only once. Sequencing input: T cells isolated from PBMCs. The source of these receptors is a human donor in good health. The conserved cysteine and the conserved F or W are not part of the CDR3 here.

j_call	cdr3_length	v_call	cdr3_aa
TRBJ2-5	14	TRBV7-9	ASSLGGNPYQETQY
TRBJ2-7	12	TRBV18	ASSPTGSSYEQY
TRBJ2-2	13	TRBV7-7	ASSSIGGGTGELF
TRBJ1-2	12	TRBV2	ASSQDRGGGGYT
TRBJ2-2	12	TRBV28	ASSPQLAARELF
TRBJ1-5	15	TRBV28	ASSSGQGGLYNQPQH
TRBJ2-1	13	TRBV11-1	ASRAGTSGNNEQF
TRBJ2-1	17	TRBV9	ASSVKGLAGQLTYNEQF
TRBJ2-7	13	TRBV27	ASSLTSGSLYEQY
TRBJ2-3	10	TRBV29-1	SVDGSTDTQY
TRBJ1-6	14	TRBV7-6	ASSPTGGWYNSPLH
TRBJ2-5	11	TRBV27	AVRPGQQETQY
TRBJ2-7	11	TRBV19	ASSMTANYEQY
TRBJ1-5	13	TRBV4-1	ASSQRLGGNQPQH
TRBJ1-1	14	TRBV30	AGGVRDRDWDTEAF
TRBJ2-3	17	TRBV2	ASRGEGDVVAGYTDTQY